This record looks at one T cell receptor (beta chain) sequence and its context. The record originates from a study of blood T cell repertoires in COVID-19. V lost 6 bases to trimming and J lost 1 base, with 15 bases between them. The CDR3 is 15 amino acids. Germline V gene data show CDR1 as MNHNY and CDR2 as SVGAGI (reference sequence). TCRdb's table, derived via immunoSEQ multiplex PCR, lists solely in-frame clones and lacks some. The profile shows tens of thousands of clones, approximately 70% of them singletons. Sample: peripheral blood. The source is an elderly man with acute or convalescent COVID-19. The V and J genes are TRBV6-6 and TRBJ1-1; D not certain. DNA of the CDR3: TGTGCCAGCAGCAACCGCAGGTCATCGAACACTGAAGCTTTCTTT. The encoded protein is CASSNRRSSNTEAFF.